The clone carrying this T cell receptor (beta chain) was recorded at least ten times. Its antigen is undetermined. The germline V gene has CDR1 MNHEY and CDR2 SVGAGI. V dropped 0 bases and J dropped 0 bases, with 8 bases sitting between them. The CDR3 is 15 residues long. TCRdb ran MiXCR on the 5' RACE reads and lists one entry per CDR3 protein. The sample holds 200,000 to 250,000 distinct CDR3 sequences, 10% to 13% seen once. The data stem from a study of identical twins. Findings and limits, study-wide: In zero-insertion analyses, partial confounding could arise from invariant MAIT and iNKT cells. Excess sharing by twins proved weaker in beta out-of-frame sequences. Memory repertoires showed no such pattern, whereas abundant cord blood beta clonotypes carried fewer insertions.

This TCR was recovered from a man between 50 and 59 years old in good health. The chain couples TRBV6-5 to TRBJ1-2, with D unresolved. The sequenced sample was memory T cells sorted from blood. The CDR3 region is CASSYSIIANYGYTF. The CDR3 DNA sequence: TGTGCCAGCAGTTACTCGATTATCGCTAACTATGGCTACACCTTC.